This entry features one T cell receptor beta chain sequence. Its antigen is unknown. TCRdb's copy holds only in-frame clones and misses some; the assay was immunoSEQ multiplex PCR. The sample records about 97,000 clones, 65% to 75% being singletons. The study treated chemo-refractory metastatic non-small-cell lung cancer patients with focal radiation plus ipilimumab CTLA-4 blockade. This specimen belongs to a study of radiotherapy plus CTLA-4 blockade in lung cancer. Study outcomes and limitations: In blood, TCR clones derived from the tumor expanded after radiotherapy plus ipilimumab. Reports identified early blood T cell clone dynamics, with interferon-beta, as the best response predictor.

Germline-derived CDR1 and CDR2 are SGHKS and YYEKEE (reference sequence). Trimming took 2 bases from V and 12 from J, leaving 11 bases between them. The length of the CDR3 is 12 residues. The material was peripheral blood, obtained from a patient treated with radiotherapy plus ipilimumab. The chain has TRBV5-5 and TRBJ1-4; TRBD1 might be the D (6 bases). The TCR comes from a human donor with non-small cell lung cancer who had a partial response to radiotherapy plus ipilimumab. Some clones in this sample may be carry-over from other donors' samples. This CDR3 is CASSFQGRELFF. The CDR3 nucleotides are TGTGCCAGCAGCTTTCAGGGGAGGGAACTGTTTTTT.